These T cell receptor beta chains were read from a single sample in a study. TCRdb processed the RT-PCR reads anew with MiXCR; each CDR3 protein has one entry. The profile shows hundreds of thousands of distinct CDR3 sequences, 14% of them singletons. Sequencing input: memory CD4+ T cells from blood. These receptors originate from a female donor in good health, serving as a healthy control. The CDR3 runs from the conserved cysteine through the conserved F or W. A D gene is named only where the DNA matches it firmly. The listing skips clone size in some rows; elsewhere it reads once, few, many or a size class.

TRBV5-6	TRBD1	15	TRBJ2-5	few	CASSWNTGAGETQYF	TGTGCCAGCAGCTGGAACACAGGGGCGGGAGAGACCCAGTACTTC
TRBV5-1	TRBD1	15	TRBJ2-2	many	CASSSTGTDTGELFF	TGCGCCAGCAGCTCTACCGGGACAGACACCGGGGAGCTGTTTTTT
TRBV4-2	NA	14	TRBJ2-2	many	CASSQELLSGELFF	TGTGCCAGCAGCCAAGAGTTGCTCTCCGGGGAGCTGTTTTTT
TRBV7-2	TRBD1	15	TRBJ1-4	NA	CASSRDRGPNEKLFF	TGTGCCAGCAGCCGTGACAGGGGACCTAATGAAAAACTGTTTTTT
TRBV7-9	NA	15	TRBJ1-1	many	CASSPTRTVNTEAFF	TGTGCCAGCAGCCCCACCCGGACCGTGAACACTGAAGCTTTCTTT
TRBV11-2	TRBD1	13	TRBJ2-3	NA	CASSASGTGAQYF	TGTGCCAGCAGCGCTTCCGGGACAGGGGCGCAGTATTTT
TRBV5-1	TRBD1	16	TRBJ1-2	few	CASSSIRDRERYGYTF	TGCGCCAGCAGCTCAATCCGGGACAGGGAACGCTATGGCTACACCTTC
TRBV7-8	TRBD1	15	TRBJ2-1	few	CASSFGDRADNEQFF	TGTGCCAGCAGCTTCGGGGACAGGGCTGACAATGAGCAGTTCTTC
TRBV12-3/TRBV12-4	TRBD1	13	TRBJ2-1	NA	CASSLTSGQGEFF	TGTGCCAGCAGTTTGACCTCTGGACAGGGGGAGTTCTTC
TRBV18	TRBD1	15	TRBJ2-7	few	CASSQGTGGSYEQYF	TGTGCCAGCTCACAGGGGACAGGGGGTTCCTACGAGCAGTACTTC
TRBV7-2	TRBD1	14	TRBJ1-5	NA	CASSRSGTGAPQHF	TGTGCCAGCAGCAGATCCGGGACAGGGGCTCCCCAGCATTTT
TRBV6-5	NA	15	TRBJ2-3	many	CASSHGAGSTDTQYF	TGTGCCAGCAGTCACGGGGCAGGGTCCACAGATACGCAGTATTTT
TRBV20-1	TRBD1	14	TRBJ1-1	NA	CSATDPGGSTEAFF	TGCAGTGCTACTGATCCAGGGGGCTCCACTGAAGCTTTCTTT
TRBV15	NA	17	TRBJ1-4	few	CATSRERGSATNEKLFF	TGTGCCACCAGCAGAGAAAGAGGCAGTGCAACTAATGAAAAACTGTTTTTT
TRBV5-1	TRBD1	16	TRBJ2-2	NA	CASSPHNRGNTGELFF	TGCGCCAGCAGCCCGCATAACAGGGGAAACACCGGGGAGCTGTTTTTT
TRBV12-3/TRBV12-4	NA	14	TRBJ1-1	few	CASTISGRNTEAFF	TGTGCCAGCACTATCTCTGGGAGGAACACTGAAGCTTTCTTT
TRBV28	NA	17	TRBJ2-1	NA	CASSFVTGSRSYNEQFF	TGTGCCAGCAGTTTTGTGACAGGTAGTAGGTCCTACAATGAGCAGTTCTTC
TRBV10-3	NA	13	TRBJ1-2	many	CAISGRTDYGYTF	TGTGCCATCAGTGGCCGGACAGACTATGGCTACACCTTC
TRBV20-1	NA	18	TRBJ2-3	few	CSARGWGTGDFGTDTQYF	TGCAGTGCTAGAGGGTGGGGAACCGGCGACTTCGGGACAGATACGCAGTATTTT
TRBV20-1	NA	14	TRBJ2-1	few	CSARDRGYRDEQFF	TGCAGTGCTAGAGATCGTGGCTACCGGGATGAGCAGTTCTTC
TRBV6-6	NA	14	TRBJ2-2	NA	CASSLHGGTGELFF	TGTGCCAGCAGCTTGCACGGAGGGACCGGGGAGCTGTTTTTT
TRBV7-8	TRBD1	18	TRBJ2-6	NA	CASSRRLTGESGANVLTF	TGTGCCAGCAGCAGGCGGTTGACAGGGGAGTCTGGGGCCAACGTCCTGACTTTC
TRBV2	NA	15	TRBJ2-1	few	CASRSGGGVYNEQFF	TGTGCCAGCAGATCGGGCGGAGGGGTCTACAATGAGCAGTTCTTC
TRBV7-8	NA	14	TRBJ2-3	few	CASSLDISTDTQYF	TGTGCCAGCAGCTTAGATATCAGCACAGATACGCAGTATTTT
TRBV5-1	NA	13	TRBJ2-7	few	CASSLAASLEQYF	TGCGCCAGCAGCTTGGCCGCATCTCTAGAGCAGTACTTC
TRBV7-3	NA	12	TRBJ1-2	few	CASSLGGIGYTF	TGTGCCAGCAGCTTAGGGGGGATTGGCTACACCTTC
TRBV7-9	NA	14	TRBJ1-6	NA	CASSFDRPVAPLHF	TGTGCCAGCAGCTTTGACAGGCCTGTTGCACCCCTCCACTTT
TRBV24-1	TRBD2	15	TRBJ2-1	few	CATSDFTLAGGGQFF	TGTGCCACCAGTGATTTTACACTAGCGGGAGGGGGGCAGTTCTTC
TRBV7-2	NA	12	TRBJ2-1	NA	CASSQSLGEQFF	TGTGCCAGCAGCCAAAGTCTGGGTGAGCAGTTCTTC
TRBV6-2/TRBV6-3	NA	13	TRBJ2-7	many	CASRKDKSYEQYF	TGTGCCAGCAGGAAGGACAAATCCTACGAGCAGTACTTC
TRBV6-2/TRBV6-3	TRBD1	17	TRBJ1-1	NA	CASSYIPTGVKDTEAFF	TGTGCCAGCAGCTACATACCGACAGGGGTTAAGGACACTGAAGCTTTCTTT
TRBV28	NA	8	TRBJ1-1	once	CASTSAFF	TGTGCCAGCACGAGTGCTTTCTTT